These 25 T cell receptor beta chains were all obtained from the same sample, sequenced in a study of beta chain features in type 1 diabetes. The investigators reverse transcribed all of the isolated RNA, so they sequenced expressed TCRB transcripts. TCRdb's table, derived via immunoSEQ multiplex PCR, lists solely in-frame clones and lacks some. The data contain fewer than 500,000 clones, over 11% of them singletons. Sequenced: naive CD4+ T cells from blood. All receptors derive from a young man in good health.

The genes are TRBV2 and TRBJ2-1, with TRBD2 matching over 10 bases. CDR3 length equals 15 residues. CDR1 and CDR2 (germline): SNHLY, FYNNEI. The junction had 7 bases not matched to a gene; V was cut back by 2 bases and J by 9 bases. The DNA of the CDR3 is TGTGCCAGCAGTGAACTAGCGGGAGAGGTGATTGAGCAGTTCTTC. Its translation is CASSELAGEVIEQFF.

This chain uses TRBV7-9 with TRBJ1-3; unclear D gene. Germline lookup yields CDR1 SEHNR and CDR2 FQNEAQ (reference sequence). The CDR3 runs to 16 residues. Trimming left V 6 bases short and J 7 bases short, with 22 bases between. The CDR3 sequence: CASREAQYTPANTIYF. In nucleotides, the CDR3 is TGTGCCAGCAGAGAGGCTCAGTACACTCCGGCCAACACCATATATTTT.

CDR3 region: CSVALGSQYTEAFF. DNA for the CDR3: TGCAGCGTTGCTTTGGGCTCCCAGTACACTGAAGCTTTCTTT. This chain links TRBV29-1 with TRBJ1-1; D is undetermined. The CDR3 contains 14 residues. Trimming took off 4 bases at V and 3 bases at J, with 15 bases between the two ends. Germline V gene data show CDR1 as SQVTM and CDR2 as ANQGSEA.

The V and J genes are TRBV6-5 and TRBJ2-1; the match to TRBD2 covers 8 bases. The germline CDR1 and CDR2 sequences are MNHEY and SVGAGI. J gave up 5 bases and V 0 bases, and 6 bases lay outside the gene matches. The CDR3 loop spans 16 amino acids. CDR3 sequence: CASSYSGLVVDNEQFF. The DNA for the CDR3 is TGTGCCAGCAGTTACTCGGGACTAGTCGTGGACAATGAGCAGTTCTTC.

The rearrangement links TRBV15 to TRBJ2-4; either TRBD1 or TRBD2 may fit D (5 bases each). The V gene's germline CDR1 is LNHNV and CDR2 YYDKDF (reference sequence). V lost 0 bases and J 0 bases, leaving 12 bases between the germline ends. The CDR3 has 17 amino acids. CDR3 protein: CATSRDPTGLAKNIQYF. The CDR3 nucleotides read TGTGCCACCAGCAGAGATCCAACGGGGCTAGCCAAAAACATTCAGTACTTC.

V usage is TRBV2 and J usage is TRBJ1-4; 8 bases line up with TRBD1. CDR1 is SNHLY, CDR2 FYNNEI, per germline. This CDR3 is 12 amino acids long. V shed 6 bases and J 8 bases; nucleotides not matched to a gene: 2. For the CDR3, the DNA is TGTGCCAGCAGAGGACAGGGAGAAAAACTGTTTTTT. This gives the protein CASRGQGEKLFF.

The chain uses TRBV4-1 and TRBJ2-3; D is undetermined. Germline CDR1 is MGHRA and CDR2 is YSYEKL. This CDR3 spans 16 amino acids. V shed 3 bases and J shed 0 bases, with 13 bases lying between them. CDR3 loop: CASSHFSPNSTDTQYF. The CDR3 DNA is TGCGCCAGCAGCCACTTCTCCCCTAATAGCACAGATACGCAGTATTTT.

The CDR3, as DNA: TGTGCCATCAGTGGGATCGCGGAAGGCACTGAAGCTTTCTTT. It is translated as CAISGIAEGTEAFF. The genes are TRBV10-3 and TRBJ1-1, with D unresolved. Deletions cut 4 bases from V and 4 bases from J, with 13 bases between. This CDR3 comprises 14 residues. Germline lookup yields CDR1 ENHRY and CDR2 SYGVKD.

The chain is built from TRBV7-2 and TRBJ2-3; D is ambiguous. Per germline, CDR1 SGHTA and CDR2 FQGNSA. The CDR3 extends over 12 amino acids. Trimming shortened V by 6 bases and J by 0 bases, and 4 bases separated the two germline ends. The CDR3 loop reads CASRLSTDTQYF. CDR3 sequence (DNA): TGTGCCAGCAGACTTAGCACAGATACGCAGTATTTT. The variable domain in full, completed from reference TRBV7-2 and TRBJ2-3, reads GAGVSQSPSNKVTEKGKDVELRCDPISGHTALYWYRQSLGQGLEFLIYFQGNSAPDKSGLPSDRFSAERTGGSVSTLTIQRTQQEDSAVYLCASRLSTDTQYFGPGTRLTVL.

This clone has just a few counts. The chain combines TRBV11-3 with TRBJ2-7; D not certain. Germline assignment: CDR1 SGHNT and CDR2 YENEEA. Deletions cut 1 base from V and 3 bases from J, with 7 bases between. This CDR3 is built from 13 residues. The CDR3 loop reads CASSLGEYYEQYV. DNA of the CDR3: TGTGCCAGCAGCTTAGGGGAATACTACGAGCAGTACGTC.

The V call is TRBV4-2, the J call TRBJ2-5, with no clear D. V lost 5 bases, J lost 1 base, and 8 bases lay in between. This CDR3 contains 13 residues. Germline CDR1 is LGHNA and CDR2 is YNFKEQ. CDR3 DNA sequence: TGTGCCAGCAGCTTGACAACCCAAGAGACCCAGTACTTC. Translated: CASSLTTQETQYF.

In this sample, this clone turned up a few times. The rearrangement uses TRBV2 and TRBJ2-3; the D is unclear. This CDR3 is 13 amino acids long. Trimming shortened V by 7 bases and J by 1 base, and 9 bases separated the two germline ends. Germline CDR1 reads SNHLY; CDR2 reads FYNNEI. The CDR3 protein is CASTKSGTDTQYF. The CDR3 DNA follows: TGTGCCAGCACAAAAAGCGGCACAGATACGCAGTATTTT.

The chain combines TRBV4-3 with TRBJ2-1; 7 bases map to TRBD1. This CDR3 has 14 residues. The V gene's germline CDR1 is LGHNA and CDR2 YSLEER. With V trimmed by 3 bases and J by 4 bases, 3 bases remained unmatched. CDR3 sequence: CASSHGTEYNEQFF. Here the CDR3 DNA reads TGCGCCAGCAGCCACGGGACAGAATACAATGAGCAGTTCTTC.

The chain carries TRBV7-2 and TRBJ2-7; unclear D gene. The CDR3 runs 17 residues. CDR1 is SGHTA and CDR2 is FQGNSA in the germline V gene. Trimming cost V 0 bases and J 0 bases, with 15 bases left between them. The CDR3 loop is CASSLASDLWSSYEQYF. Written as DNA, the CDR3 is TGTGCCAGCAGCTTAGCCTCGGACCTGTGGAGCTCCTACGAGCAGTACTTC.

The J gene is TRBJ2-3, the V gene TRBV7-2, with TRBD2 identical over 16 bases. The CDR3 is 18 residues long. Losses at the gene ends were 5 bases for V and 0 bases for J; bases not matched to a gene: 5. The germline V gene has CDR1 SGHTA and CDR2 FQGNSA. In DNA form, the CDR3 reads TGTGCCAGCAGCCGGGGACTAGCGGGGGGGCTTAGCACAGATACGCAGTATTTT. Translated, it gives CASSRGLAGGLSTDTQYF.

The chain recombines TRBV13 with TRBJ2-5; maybe TRBD1 (6 bases). CDR1 is PRHDT and CDR2 is FYEKMQ in the germline V gene (reference sequence). This CDR3 has 14 amino acids. V lost 5 bases and J lost 2, with 12 bases in between. The CDR3 loop reads CASSRTGNQETQYF. The CDR3 DNA follows: TGTGCCAGCAGCCGAACAGGGAATCAAGAGACCCAGTACTTC.

Only a few counts were recorded for this clone. The chain carries TRBV15 and TRBJ1-2; 7 bases match TRBD1. Germline-derived CDR1 and CDR2 are LNHNV and YYDKDF (reference sequence). Losses at the gene ends were 2 bases for V and 0 bases for J; bases not matched to a gene: 3. This CDR3 spans 15 amino acids. The CDR3 DNA reads TGTGCCACCAGCAGACTAACAGGGGCTAACTATGGCTACACCTTC. This codes for CATSRLTGANYGYTF.

In this sample, this clone turned up a few times. The rearrangement uses TRBV7-9 and TRBJ2-3, with D possibly TRBD2 on 6 matching bases. CDR3 length: 16 residues. V was shortened by 5 bases and J by 0 bases, with 15 bases between the two germline ends. The germline gives CDR1 SEHNR, CDR2 FQNEAQ (reference sequence). The CDR3 DNA follows: TGTGCCAGCAGCAGACTGATAGCGGAAAGCACAGATACGCAGTATTTT. Translation gives CASSRLIAESTDTQYF. Full variable domain (rest looked up from reference TRBV7-9 and TRBJ2-3): DTGVSQNPRHKITKRGQNVTFRCDPISEHNRLYWYRQTLGQGPEFLTYFQNEAQLEKSRLLSDRFSAERPKGSFSTLEIQRTEQGDSAMYLCASSRLIAESTDTQYFGPGTRLTVL.

This clone occurred a few times. The chain couples TRBV28 to TRBJ2-5; weak D call: TRBD2 (5 bases). Per germline, CDR1 MDHEN and CDR2 SYDVKM. The CDR3 is 14 amino acids. Trimming took off 6 bases at V and 8 bases at J, with 19 bases between the two ends. CDR3 amino acids: CASRTLRTPGTQYF. The DNA of the CDR3 is TGTGCCAGCAGAACATTAAGGACTCCCGGCACCCAGTACTTC.

The rearrangement links TRBV7-6 to TRBJ1-4; 8 bases map to TRBD1. Germline V gene sequence: CDR1 SGHVS, CDR2 FNYEAQ. Unmatched junction bases numbered 8, after V lost 6 bases and J lost 5 bases. This CDR3 is 15 amino acids long. In DNA form, the CDR3 reads TGTGCCAGCAGTTCACCAGGGGGCTGGAATGAAAAACTGTTTTTT. This translates into CASSSPGGWNEKLFF.

This chain connects TRBV7-8 to TRBJ2-5, with no clear D. V was pared by 3 bases and J by 9 bases, with 8 bases between. Germline-derived CDR1 and CDR2 are SGHVS and FQNEAQ. CDR3 length: 11 residues. CDR3 in amino acids: CASSLARAQYF. CDR3 DNA: TGTGCCAGCAGCTTGGCCCGGGCCCAGTACTTC.

This clone was found once. V usage is TRBV4-3 and J usage is TRBJ1-6; D call uncertain. The CDR3 contains 14 residues. Per germline, CDR1 LGHNA and CDR2 YSLEER. V lost 1 base and J 11 bases, leaving 12 bases between the germline ends. This CDR3 is CASSQGLGLPPLHF. The CDR3 region has the DNA TGCGCCAGCAGCCAAGGCTTGGGGTTGCCACCCCTCCACTTT.

This clone was counted a few times. This chain connects TRBV30 to TRBJ1-3; 9 nucleotides agree with TRBD1. Germline CDR1 reads GTSNPN; CDR2 reads SVGIG (reference sequence). The CDR3 length is 14 residues. V gave up 6 bases and J gave up 5 bases; unmatched junction bases: 8. The DNA for the CDR3 is TGTGCCTGTAAATGGACAGGGGAGAGAAACACCATATATTTT. This translates into CACKWTGERNTIYF.

This clone was detected a few times. V gene TRBV30 combines with J gene TRBJ2-6; D gene unclear. Looked up from germline, CDR1 is GTSNPN and CDR2 is SVGIG (reference sequence). This CDR3 contains 12 residues. V lost 3 bases, J lost 4 bases, and 4 bases lay in between. CDR3 residues: CAWRSGANVLTF. In DNA form, the CDR3 reads TGTGCCTGGAGGTCCGGGGCCAACGTCCTGACTTTC.

The table lists this clone with a few counts. The rearrangement uses TRBV5-4 and TRBJ2-1, with 11 nucleotides matching TRBD2. V was pared by 4 bases and J by 5 bases, with 14 bases of the junction left unmatched. Germline assignment: CDR1 SGHNT and CDR2 YYREEE (reference sequence). The CDR3 contains 18 residues. This CDR3 is CASSQVAGGPSEDNEQFF. CDR3 bases: TGTGCCAGCAGCCAAGTAGCGGGAGGGCCGTCGGAGGACAATGAGCAGTTCTTC.